These T cell receptor beta chains were read from a single sample in a study of PD-1 blockade in classical Hodgkin lymphoma. The data were produced by immunoSEQ multiplex PCR, yet TCRdb's version contains in-frame clones alone and is incomplete. The data hold 20,000 to 25,000 clones, with more than 85% observed a single time. The sample was CD4+ T cells from blood. These receptor sequences come from a human donor with classical Hodgkin lymphoma. The CDR3 runs from the conserved cysteine through the conserved F or W. A D gene is named only where the DNA matches it firmly. Part of the rows lack a size; the others show once, few, many or a class for expanded clones.

j_gene	d_gene	abundance	v_gene	CDR3nt	CDR3aa
TRBJ2-1	TRBD2	once	TRBV5-1	TGCGCCAGCAGCAATCGCCCTAGCGGGAGCTCCTACAATGAGCAGTTCTTC	CASSNRPSGSSYNEQFF
TRBJ2-2	TRBD2	few	TRBV2	TGTGCCAGCAGTGAGGGACTAGCGGGCACCGGGGAGCTGTTTTTT	CASSEGLAGTGELFF
TRBJ2-7	NA	NA	TRBV27	TGTGCCAGCAGCTCCCCGGAACCCTACGAGCAGTACTTC	CASSSPEPYEQYF
TRBJ1-4	NA	NA	TRBV4-2	TGTGCCAGCAGCCACCTAGGGGTTGCTAATGAAAAACTGTTTTTT	CASSHLGVANEKLFF
TRBJ1-6	NA	NA	TRBV4-2	TGTGCCAGCAGCCAAGGGACAATCGGTGGGGTCCCCTATAATTCACCCCTCCACTTT	CASSQGTIGGVPYNSPLHF
TRBJ2-7	NA	NA	TRBV7-2	TGTGCCAGCAGCTCTCAGGGTAGTGGCTACGAGCAGTACTTC	CASSSQGSGYEQYF
TRBJ2-1	TRBD2	few	TRBV5-1	TGCGCCAGCAGCCCAGCGGGACCCTACAATGAGCAGTTCTTC	CASSPAGPYNEQFF
TRBJ1-4	TRBD1	NA	TRBV6-1	TGTGCCAGCAGTGATAACAGGGGTGGGGAAAAACTGTTTTTT	CASSDNRGGEKLFF
TRBJ1-2	NA	few	TRBV14	TGTGCCAGCAGCCACTTGGACAGATGGACGCCGGAAGGCTACACCTTC	CASSHLDRWTPEGYTF
TRBJ2-5	TRBD2	NA	TRBV27	TGTGCCAGCAGTACTAGCGGGTGGGAGACCCAGTACTTC	CASSTSGWETQYF
TRBJ2-1	TRBD1	NA	TRBV2	TGTGCCAGCAGTGAACGAGGGGGCGGGTTCTTC	CASSERGGGFF
TRBJ1-1	TRBD1	few	TRBV29-1	TGCAGCGTTGAAGATTTTCAGGACAGGGTCTACACTGAAGCTTTCTTT	CSVEDFQDRVYTEAFF
TRBJ2-7	NA	NA	TRBV29-1	TGCAGCGTTACCAAGGTCCTAGGCAACGAGCAGTACTTC	CSVTKVLGNEQYF
TRBJ1-1	NA	few	TRBV10-3	TGTGCCTCCGGGGAGAACACTGAAGCTTTCTTT	CASGENTEAFF
TRBJ2-7	NA	NA	TRBV29-1	TGCAGCGTCCTCGACAGGACGTACTCCTACGAGCAGTACTTC	CSVLDRTYSYEQYF
TRBJ1-1	TRBD1	NA	TRBV9	TGTGCCAGCAGCGCTATGGGACAGATGAACACTGAAGCTTTCTTT	CASSAMGQMNTEAFF
TRBJ1-3	NA	NA	TRBV15	TGTGCCACCAGCAGAGATGGGAACACCATATATTTT	CATSRDGNTIYF
TRBJ2-5	NA	NA	TRBV7-2	TGTGCCAGCAGCTTAGATGTAGCGAAAGAGACCCAGTACTTC	CASSLDVAKETQYF
TRBJ2-5	TRBD2	NA	TRBV5-1	TGCGCCAGCAGCTTGACAGCGGGGGGGCCCGGAGAGACCCAGTACTTC	CASSLTAGGPGETQYF
TRBJ1-5	TRBD1	once	TRBV28	TGTGCCAGCAGCCCCCTACAGGGGTTTTGGAATCAGCCCCAGCATTTT	CASSPLQGFWNQPQHF
TRBJ2-3	NA	NA	TRBV5-4	TGTGCCAGCAGCTTGCCCGGAACAGTGGGCACAGATACGCAGTATTTT	CASSLPGTVGTDTQYF
TRBJ2-1	TRBD2	NA	TRBV30	TGTGCCTGGAGTGAGGGCGGGAGGCGTCCTGAGCAGTTCTTC	CAWSEGGRRPEQFF
TRBJ2-3	NA	NA	TRBV12-5	TGTGCTAGTGGTTTAGGGGAGGTTCAGCAGGATACGCAGTATTTT	CASGLGEVQQDTQYF
TRBJ1-3	NA	NA	TRBV7-9	TGTGCCAGCAGCTTAGATGGAAACACCATATATTTT	CASSLDGNTIYF
TRBJ2-7	TRBD1	NA	TRBV7-8	TGTGCCAGCAGCCTTAATAACGACAGGGGTGAGCAGTACTTC	CASSLNNDRGEQYF
TRBJ2-5	TRBD1	NA	TRBV11-3	TGTGCCAGCAGCCCAGACAGGGGAAAGACCCAGTACTTC	CASSPDRGKTQYF
TRBJ2-1	NA	NA	TRBV19	TGTGCCAGTAGTATGCACGCAATCGGTGAGCAGTTCTTC	CASSMHAIGEQFF
TRBJ1-4	TRBD1	NA	TRBV2	TGTGCCAGCACTAATCCGGGACAGGGGACCCTAATGGGAAAACTGTTTTTT	CASTNPGQGTLMGKLFF
TRBJ2-7	NA	NA	TRBV5-5	TGTGCCAGCAGCTTGGAACCTGCCTACGAGCAGTACTTC	CASSLEPAYEQYF
TRBJ2-1	TRBD2	NA	TRBV7-9	TGTGCCAGCAGCTTAAACTTTAGACTAGCGGGCGTCCACAATGAGCAGTTCTTC	CASSLNFRLAGVHNEQFF
TRBJ1-1	NA	NA	TRBV10-3	TGTGCCAGCCGGGGGGGGCAGATAAATCCTGAAGCTTTCTTT	CASRGGQINPEAFF
TRBJ2-6	NA	NA	TRBV9	TGTGCCAGCAGCGCCCTAAGGGGAGGTTTCTCTGGGGCCAACGTCCTGACTTTC	CASSALRGGFSGANVLTF
TRBJ2-3	NA	NA	TRBV4-1	TGCGCCAGCAGCCAAGAAGGGGGTACTACGCAGTATTTT	CASSQEGGTTQYF
TRBJ1-5	NA	NA	TRBV7-2	TGTGCCAGCAGCTTAGCGACTGCCGTACACAATCAGCCCCAGCATTTT	CASSLATAVHNQPQHF
TRBJ2-1	TRBD2	NA	TRBV30	TGTGCCTGGAGTACCACAAGGACTAGCGGGACTAACAATGAGCAGTTCTTC	CAWSTTRTSGTNNEQFF
TRBJ2-1	NA	NA	TRBV11-2	TGTGCCAGCAGAAATATCCGGGAATACAATGAGCAGTTCTTC	CASRNIREYNEQFF
TRBJ1-6	TRBD1	NA	TRBV19	TGTGCCAGTAAGGGACAGGGCTATAATTCACCCCTCCACTTT	CASKGQGYNSPLHF